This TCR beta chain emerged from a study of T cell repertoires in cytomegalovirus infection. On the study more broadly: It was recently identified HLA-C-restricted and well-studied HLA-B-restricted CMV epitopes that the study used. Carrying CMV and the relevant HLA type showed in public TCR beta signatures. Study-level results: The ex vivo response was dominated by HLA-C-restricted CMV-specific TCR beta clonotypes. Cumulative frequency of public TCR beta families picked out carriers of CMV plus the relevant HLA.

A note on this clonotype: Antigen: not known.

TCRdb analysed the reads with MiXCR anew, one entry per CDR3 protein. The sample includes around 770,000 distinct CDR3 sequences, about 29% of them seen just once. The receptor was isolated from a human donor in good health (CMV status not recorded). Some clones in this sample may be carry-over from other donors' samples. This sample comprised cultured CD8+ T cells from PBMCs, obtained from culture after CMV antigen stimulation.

CDR3 coding DNA: TGCAGTGCTAGAGATCGGTATGAGCAAAGGGGAGAGACCCAGTACTTC. This translates into CSARDRYEQRGETQYF. This chain connects TRBV20-1 to TRBJ2-5, with D perhaps TRBD1 (5 bases). V was trimmed by 0 bases and J by 4 bases, leaving 18 bases between them. The CDR3 has 16 residues. CDR1 is DFQATT, CDR2 SNEGSKA, per germline (reference sequence).